These 9 T cell receptor beta chains were all obtained from the same sample, sequenced in a study of cytomegalovirus exposure and HLA in healthy donors. Clones were read by immunoSEQ multiplex PCR, and TCRdb kept only the in-frame ones, dropping some. In the table there are 150,000 to 180,000 clones, 75% to 90% of which are singletons. Specimen: PBMCs. The receptors stem from a man between 18 and 35 years old in good health and CMV-seropositive.

This clone was seen once. J is TRBJ1-5 and V is TRBV19; D gene uncertain. CDR1 LNHDA and CDR2 SQIVND come from the germline V gene (reference sequence). This CDR3 contains 13 residues. The V end lost 4 bases, the J end lost 7 bases, and 11 bases lay between the germline ends. The CDR3 nucleotides are TGTGCCAGTAGTACCCAGGCAGCCCAGCCCCAGCATTTT. Its protein is CASSTQAAQPQHF.

V and J are TRBV9 and TRBJ1-6; the match to TRBD1 covers 10 bases. The trim removed 3 bases at V and 7 bases at J, leaving 7 bases unmatched. The germline gives CDR1 SGDLS, CDR2 YYNGEE. The CDR3 is made up of 16 amino acids. The CDR3 nucleotides read TGTGCCAGCAGCGCCAGACCGGGACAGGGGAATTCACCCCTCCACTTT. Translating it yields CASSARPGQGNSPLHF.

This chain links TRBV19 with TRBJ1-5; no reliable D call. Deletions cut 8 bases from V and 7 bases from J, with 21 bases between. The V gene's germline CDR1 is LNHDA and CDR2 SQIVND (reference sequence). The length of the CDR3 is 15 residues. This CDR3 reads CASRPGRTGFQPQHF. In nucleotides, the CDR3 is TGTGCCAGTCGCCCCGGGAGGACGGGGTTCCAGCCCCAGCATTTT.

This chain uses TRBV19 with TRBJ1-4, with TRBD1 identical over 8 bases. There are 15 residues in the CDR3. V was clipped by 6 bases and J by 0 bases; unmatched bases: 3. The germline gives CDR1 LNHDA, CDR2 SQIVND (reference sequence). The CDR3 DNA is TGTGCCAGTAGGCTACAGGGGGCAACTAATGAAAAACTGTTTTTT. It translates to CASRLQGATNEKLFF. Together with reference TRBV19 and TRBJ1-4, the CDR3 gives the full variable domain: DGGITQSPKYLFRKEGQNVTLSCEQNLNHDAMYWYRQDPGQGLRLIYYSQIVNDFQKGDIAEGYSVSREKKESFPLTVTSAQKNPTAFYLCASRLQGATNEKLFFGSGTQLSVL.

This clone was observed a single time. The V and J genes are TRBV19 and TRBJ1-1; no definite D call. Germline V gene lookup returns CDR1 LNHDA and CDR2 SQIVND (reference sequence). There are 14 residues in the CDR3. The V end was cut by 5 bases, the J end by 3 bases, with 13 bases between. The CDR3 DNA follows: TGTGCCAGTAGTCCAAGGTGGGCCTACACTGAAGCTTTCTTT. As protein: CASSPRWAYTEAFF. The whole variable domain, remainder taken from reference TRBV19 and TRBJ1-1, is DGGITQSPKYLFRKEGQNVTLSCEQNLNHDAMYWYRQDPGQGLRLIYYSQIVNDFQKGDIAEGYSVSREKKESFPLTVTSAQKNPTAFYLCASSPRWAYTEAFFGQGTRLTVV.

J is TRBJ2-3 and V is TRBV15; TRBD2 is a possible D gene (6 bases). Germline V CDR1 and CDR2: LNHNV, YYDKDF (reference sequence). CDR3 length: 16 amino acids. Trimming cost V 2 bases and J 6 bases, with 18 bases left between them. The CDR3 DNA is TGTGCCACCAGCAGACCCATGGGGGGTCGAGGGGATACGCAGTATTTT. This gives the protein CATSRPMGGRGDTQYF.

This rearrangement joins TRBV19 to TRBJ1-5, with 9 positions matching TRBD1. Germline V gene sequence: CDR1 LNHDA, CDR2 SQIVND (reference sequence). Trimming took 6 bases from V and 7 from J; bases not matched to a gene: 10. This CDR3 comprises 15 residues. CDR3 in DNA: TGTGCCAGTAGCCGAGGACAGGGGCAGGGGCAGCCCCAGCATTTT. It codes for CASSRGQGQGQPQHF.

This chain links TRBV7-2 with TRBJ2-5; D uncertain. Germline V CDR1 and CDR2: SGHTA, FQGNSA. The CDR3 spans 11 residues. The ends were cut back, 5 bases at V and 3 bases at J, with 4 bases in the middle. The CDR3: CASSPKETQYF. In nucleotides, the CDR3 is TGTGCCAGCAGCCCTAAAGAGACCCAGTACTTC.

V gene TRBV4-1 combines with J gene TRBJ2-7; 7 bases are a match to TRBD1. The CDR3 runs 16 residues. Losses at the gene ends were 3 bases for V and 2 bases for J; bases not matched to a gene: 10. CDR1 is MGHRA, CDR2 YSYEKL, per germline. The CDR3 nucleotides are TGCGCCAGCAGCCAGGGGGACAGTACCCAGGCCTACGAGCAGTACTTC. It codes for CASSQGDSTQAYEQYF.